Listed below are T cell receptor beta chains from one sample, sequenced in a study of somatic mutations in cytotoxic T cells in rheumatoid arthritis. Sequenced by immunoSEQ multiplex PCR; TCRdb stores in-frame clones only, minus some. The sample gives approximately 17,000 clones, just under 80% of which show up once; roughly 15% is in the top ten. The sample comprised CD8+ T cells sorted from blood. These receptors all come from an adult with rheumatoid arthritis. The CDR3 runs from the conserved cysteine through the conserved F or W.

j_gene	v_gene	CDR3aa
TRBJ1-2	TRBV28	CASNAGTTCTF
TRBJ2-2	TRBV7-6	CASSLETSGLNTGELFF
TRBJ2-5	TRBV30	CAWSVRGGASETQYF
TRBJ1-1	TRBV6-5	CASSWGDTEAFF
TRBJ2-5	TRBV6-5	CASSLGSGSSQYF
TRBJ2-7	TRBV4-1	CASSQESGGKSEQYF
TRBJ2-3	TRBV9	CASQGTVSTDTQYF
TRBJ1-4	TRBV6-1	CASRLTGASYEKLFF
TRBJ1-1	TRBV6-1	CASSPGPGNTEAFF
TRBJ1-4	TRBV7-2	CASSFGQSNEKLFF
TRBJ1-4	TRBV7-9	CASRSRGAEKLFF
TRBJ2-1	TRBV11-3	CASSSWDSDYNEQFF
TRBJ2-1	TRBV5-1	CASSPEGVLYNEQFF
TRBJ2-3	TRBV6-5	CASSLQSTDTQYF
TRBJ2-1	TRBV27	CASSSGLNEQFF
TRBJ1-2	TRBV20-1	CSEPGGYGYTF
TRBJ1-6	TRBV11-2	CASSLLWTASNSPLHF
TRBJ2-7	TRBV11-3	CASSSGTVYEQYF
TRBJ1-5	TRBV7-9	CASSLASDQPQHF
TRBJ2-1	TRBV7-9	CASSTGLTHNEQFF
TRBJ2-1	TRBV7-9	CASSVAGGRGNEQFF
TRBJ2-7	TRBV14	CASSQGRTASYEQYF
TRBJ1-2	TRBV9	CASSEERQGLGYTF
TRBJ1-6	TRBV4-2	CASSHGQDNSPLHF
TRBJ1-1	TRBV30	CARLGQGANTEAFF
TRBJ1-2	TRBV30	CAWSETGNYGYTF
TRBJ2-7	TRBV27	CASSLGGWGEQYF
TRBJ1-4	TRBV5-1	CASSLGQGAQDEKLFF